This T cell receptor (beta chain) emerged from a study of control samples from healthy donors and cancer patients. This clone appeared once. V lost 7 bases, J lost 2 bases, and 17 bases lay in between. The CDR3 sequence is 14 residues long. Germline CDR1 reads SQVTM; CDR2 reads ANQGSEA. Data came from immunoSEQ multiplex PCR; TCRdb stores just in-frame clones and leaves some out. The sample holds fewer than 25,000 clones, roughly 80% seen once. The material sequenced was PBMCs. The receptor comes from a man at least 80 years old with head and neck cancer. V gene TRBV29-1 combines with J gene TRBJ2-5; maybe TRBD2 (6 bases). CDR3 protein: CSARGGLGQETQYF. CDR3 coding DNA: TGCAGCGCGCGTGGAGGGTTAGGACAAGAGACCCAGTACTTC.